This T cell receptor (beta chain) derives from a study of cytomegalovirus exposure and HLA in healthy donors. Amplification used 60 Vbeta primers and 13 Jbeta primers. Assay: immunoSEQ multiplex PCR; the TCRdb copy retains only in-frame clones and omits some. The table shows over 100,000 clones, with roughly 68% occurring only once. The ends were cut back, 5 bases at V and 12 bases at J, with 24 bases in the middle. The V gene's germline CDR1 is SGHRS and CDR2 YFSETQ. The CDR3 has 15 residues. This receptor was obtained from a man in his thirties or forties in good health and CMV-seropositive. The sequenced sample was PBMCs. V is TRBV5-1 and J is TRBJ2-4, with D perhaps TRBD2 (6 bases). The CDR3 loop is CASRTLEAGPDTQYF. The CDR3, as DNA: TGCGCCAGCAGGACCCTCGAGGCGGGACCGGACACTCAGTACTTC.